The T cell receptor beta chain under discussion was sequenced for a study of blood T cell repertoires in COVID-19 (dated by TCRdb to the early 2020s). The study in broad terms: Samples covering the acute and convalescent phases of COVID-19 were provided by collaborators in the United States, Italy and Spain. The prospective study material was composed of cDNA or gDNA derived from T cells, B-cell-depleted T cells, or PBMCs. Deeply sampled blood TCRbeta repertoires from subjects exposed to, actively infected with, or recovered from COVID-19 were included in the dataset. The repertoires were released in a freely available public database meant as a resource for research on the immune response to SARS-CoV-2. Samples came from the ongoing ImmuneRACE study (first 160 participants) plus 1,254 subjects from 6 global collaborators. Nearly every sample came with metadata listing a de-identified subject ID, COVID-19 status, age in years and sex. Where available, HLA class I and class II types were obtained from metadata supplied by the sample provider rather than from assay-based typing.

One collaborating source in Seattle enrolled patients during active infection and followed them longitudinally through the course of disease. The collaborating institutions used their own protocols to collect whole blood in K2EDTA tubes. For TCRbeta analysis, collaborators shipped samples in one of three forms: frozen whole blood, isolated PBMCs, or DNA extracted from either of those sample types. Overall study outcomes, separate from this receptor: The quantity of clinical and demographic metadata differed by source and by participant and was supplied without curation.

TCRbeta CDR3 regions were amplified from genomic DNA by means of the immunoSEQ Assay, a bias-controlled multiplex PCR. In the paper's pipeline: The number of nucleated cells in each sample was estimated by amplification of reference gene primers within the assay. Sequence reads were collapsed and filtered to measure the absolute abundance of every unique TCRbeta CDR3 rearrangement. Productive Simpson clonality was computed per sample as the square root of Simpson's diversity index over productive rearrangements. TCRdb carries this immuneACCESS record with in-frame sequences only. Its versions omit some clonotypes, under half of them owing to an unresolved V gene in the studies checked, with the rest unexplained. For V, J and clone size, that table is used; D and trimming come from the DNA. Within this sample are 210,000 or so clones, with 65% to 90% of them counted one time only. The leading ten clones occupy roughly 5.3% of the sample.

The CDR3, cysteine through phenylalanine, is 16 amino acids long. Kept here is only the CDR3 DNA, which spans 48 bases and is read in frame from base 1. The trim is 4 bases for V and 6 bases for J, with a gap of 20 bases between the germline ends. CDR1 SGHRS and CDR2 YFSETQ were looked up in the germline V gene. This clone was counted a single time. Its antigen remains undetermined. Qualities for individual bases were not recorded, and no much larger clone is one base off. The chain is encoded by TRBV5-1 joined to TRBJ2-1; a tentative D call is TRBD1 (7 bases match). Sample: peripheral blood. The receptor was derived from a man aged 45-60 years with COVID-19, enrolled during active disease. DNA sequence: TGCGCCAGCAGCGTCCAGGGGGGTAGAACAATCAATGAGCAGTTCTTC. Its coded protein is CASSVQGGRTINEQFF.